A selection of T cell receptor beta chains follows, all from one sample in a study of blood T cells in healthy people across ages. TCRdb analysed the 5' RACE reads with MiXCR anew, one entry per CDR3 protein. The data contain over 1,500,000 distinct CDR3 sequences, 35% to 50% of them singletons. The sample comprised blood. These receptors were collected from a human donor in good health. Both conserved end residues are part of each CDR3. Each record gives: clone size, D gene, J gene, V gene, CDR3 DNA, CDR3 protein. The D gene is left open where the match is weak. A clone size is listed for some rows: how often the clone was seen (once, few, many), or a class if it is expanded.

>few|.|TRBJ2-7|TRBV28
TGTGCCAGCAGTATGACAGAGTCCTACGAGCAGTACTTC
CASSMTESYEQYF
>.|TRBD1|TRBJ1-6|TRBV7-8
TGTGCCAGCAGCCGAGCTAGGACAGGGGGCTATTCACCCCTCCACTTT
CASSRARTGGYSPLHF
>.|TRBD1|TRBJ2-1|TRBV29-1
TGCAGCGTTGAAGAATCGACAGGGTTAGAGCAGTTCTTC
CSVEESTGLEQFF
>few|.|TRBJ2-1|TRBV18
TGTGCCAGCTCACCAAGGGCTAGAAGTTCCAATGAGCAGTTCTTC
CASSPRARSSNEQFF
>.|.|TRBJ1-2|TRBV7-6
TGTGCCAGCAGCTTAGGTCGGGGGGGGGCCTATGGCTACACCTTC
CASSLGRGGAYGYTF
>many|.|TRBJ2-5|TRBV4-1
TGCGCCAGCAGCCAAGTAGTGGGGGAGACCCAGTACTTC
CASSQVVGETQYF
>.|TRBD2|TRBJ2-1|TRBV11-1
TGTGCCAGCAGCCCGAGCGGGGAGGGCAATGAGCAGTTCTTC
CASSPSGEGNEQFF
>.|.|TRBJ2-5|TRBV12-3/TRBV12-4
TGTGCCAGCAAGCCGGGGGGCCACCAAGAGACCCAGTACTTC
CASKPGGHQETQYF
>.|.|TRBJ1-2|TRBV29-1
TGCAACGTTGAACTACTGTACCCCCTCTATGGCTACACCTTC
CNVELLYPLYGYTF
>few|.|TRBJ2-6|TRBV6-1
TGTGCCAGCATCTCATTATCCCTGGGCAGGCAAATTGATGGGGCCAACGTCCTGACTTTC
CASISLSLGRQIDGANVLTF
>.|.|TRBJ2-7|TRBV10-3
TGTGCCACCAAAGACCCGAACGTCTACGAGCAGTACTTC
CATKDPNVYEQYF
>.|.|TRBJ1-5|TRBV29-1
TGCAGCGTTCTAATCAGGGATAATCAGCCCCAGCATTTT
CSVLIRDNQPQHF
>.|TRBD2|TRBJ2-1|TRBV9
TGTGCCAGCACAGCTAGCGGGGTCAATGAGCAGTTCTTC
CASTASGVNEQFF
>.|.|TRBJ2-3|TRBV11-2
TGTGCCAGCAGCATAGGGACGGGGTATGAGGATACGCAGTATTTT
CASSIGTGYEDTQYF
>once|.|TRBJ2-1|TRBV11-3
TGTGCCAGCAGCTTAGAGAGCAGGGGATATTACAATGAGCAGTTCTTC
CASSLESRGYYNEQFF
>.|.|TRBJ1-4|TRBV5-1
TGCGCCAGCAGCCCCGGGGAAATAGGTGAAAAACTGTTTTTT
CASSPGEIGEKLFF
>.|.|TRBJ2-5|TRBV12-3/TRBV12-4
TGTGCCAGCAGTGATACTAGTGGGGGGGCGGAAGAGACCCAGTACTTC
CASSDTSGGAEETQYF
>.|TRBD2|TRBJ2-1|TRBV7-8
TGTGCCAGCAGCCCAATACTAGCGGGGGGTATAAAGTCCTACAATGAGCAGTTCTTC
CASSPILAGGIKSYNEQFF
>.|.|TRBJ2-3|TRBV4-3
TGCGCCAGCAGCCAAGGAGACAAAACTTGGGGAGATACGCAGTATTTT
CASSQGDKTWGDTQYF
>few|.|TRBJ2-7|TRBV4-1
TGCGCCAGCAGCCAATTGTGGGGGATGCGTTCGGGCGAGCAGTACTTC
CASSQLWGMRSGEQYF
>.|TRBD1|TRBJ1-2|TRBV4-3
TGCGCCAGCAGCCAAGATAACAGGGGGCATGGCTACACCTTC
CASSQDNRGHGYTF
>once|.|TRBJ1-2|TRBV10-3
TGTGCCATCAGCCCCCTGGATAACTATGGCTACACCTTC
CAISPLDNYGYTF
>.|.|TRBJ2-1|TRBV20-1
TGCAGTGCTGGAGAAGGGCAGGCGGTCAATGAGCAGTTCTTC
CSAGEGQAVNEQFF
>few|TRBD1|TRBJ1-2|TRBV7-2
TGTGCCAGCAGCTCCCGGACAGGGGAGAACTATGGCTACACCTTC
CASSSRTGENYGYTF
>.|TRBD1|TRBJ1-4|TRBV29-1
TGCAGCGTTGTAGGGACAGGGTCGAATAATGAAAAACTGTTTTTT
CSVVGTGSNNEKLFF
>.|.|TRBJ2-4|TRBV10-3
TGTGCCATCAGCGAGTTCGGTGAGGGCATTCAGTACTTC
CAISEFGEGIQYF
>.|TRBD1|TRBJ1-6|TRBV12-3/TRBV12-4
TGTGCCAGCACCCCGGACAGGGTAGATTCACCCCTCCACTTT
CASTPDRVDSPLHF
>few|.|TRBJ1-5|TRBV6-4
TGTGCCAGCAGTCGCGTCTGGGGGGGTCAGCCCCAGCATTTT
CASSRVWGGQPQHF
>.|.|TRBJ2-1|TRBV20-1
TGCAGTGCTAGCATCCGGACGAGAGCCTGCAATGAGCAGTTCTTC
CSASIRTRACNEQFF
>.|TRBD1|TRBJ1-1|TRBV20-1
TGCAGTGCCGTGCAGGGGGCCGGGGGGGCCGCTGAAGCTTTCTTT
CSAVQGAGGAAEAFF
>.|TRBD2|TRBJ2-1|TRBV7-2
TGTGCCAGCAGCGATAGCGGGGGGGCGAAGAATGAGCAGTTCTTC
CASSDSGGAKNEQFF
>.|.|TRBJ1-1|TRBV7-2
TGTGCCAGCAGCTTCGCAGCCGTGAACACTGAAGCTTTCTTT
CASSFAAVNTEAFF
>.|.|TRBJ2-3|TRBV20-1
TGCAGTGCTACAGACCGGGACTCGGTCTACACAGATACGCAGTATTTT
CSATDRDSVYTDTQYF
>.|.|TRBJ1-4|TRBV29-1
TGCAGCGTCTCGCGAGGGGGAAATTATGAAAAACTGTTTTTT
CSVSRGGNYEKLFF
>.|TRBD2|TRBJ2-3|TRBV7-2
TGTGCCAGCAGCTTTGGCGGGGGGAGAAGCACAGATACGCAGTATTTT
CASSFGGGRSTDTQYF
>.|.|TRBJ2-3|TRBV29-1
TGCAGCGTTGTCGGGAGTGAAACAGATACGCAGTATTTT
CSVVGSETDTQYF
>.|.|TRBJ2-3|TRBV6-5
TGTGCCAGCGCTCCCGGGACACCAGATACGCAGTATTTT
CASAPGTPDTQYF
>.|.|TRBJ1-2|TRBV5-1
TGCGCCAGCAGCTTCCGATCCGGGACACCGACCCTCGCTTATGGCTGCACCTTC
CASSFRSGTPTLAYGCTF
>once|.|TRBJ1-5|TRBV19
TGTGCCAGTAGTAAAACGGAGGAGAGCAATCAGCCCCAGCATTTT
CASSKTEESNQPQHF
>few|.|TRBJ1-2|TRBV9
TGTGCCAGCAGCGTTACAGGGTCTAACTATGGCTACACCTTC
CASSVTGSNYGYTF
>.|.|TRBJ2-7|TRBV6-5
TGTGCCAGCAGTTACGCGAGGGGGGGAGGGGAGCAGTACTTC
CASSYARGGGEQYF
>few|.|TRBJ2-7|TRBV9
TGTGCCAGCAGCGCCGAGGGGGATTTAACTAGTGAGCAGTACTTC
CASSAEGDLTSEQYF